Listed here is a single T cell receptor beta chain. PCR primers comprised 60 Vbeta and 13 Jbeta primers. Some clones are missing from TCRdb's copy, which holds only in-frame ones; the method was immunoSEQ multiplex PCR. The table lists about 37,000 clones. This entry belongs to a study of cytomegalovirus exposure and HLA in healthy donors. For the study at large: Around 180 million T cells yielded around 120 million unique TCR beta sequences in earlier analysis.

Germline CDR1 is MNHNS and CDR2 is SASEGT. This CDR3 has 12 amino acids. Trimming took 7 bases from V and 2 from J, leaving 6 bases between them. Sequencing was performed on PBMCs. This clonotype originated in a human donor in good health. This chain connects TRBV6-1 to TRBJ1-5, with D unresolved. CDR3 nucleotide sequence: TGTGCCAGCACGGAGGGCAATCAGCCCCAGCATTTT. It encodes CASTEGNQPQHF.